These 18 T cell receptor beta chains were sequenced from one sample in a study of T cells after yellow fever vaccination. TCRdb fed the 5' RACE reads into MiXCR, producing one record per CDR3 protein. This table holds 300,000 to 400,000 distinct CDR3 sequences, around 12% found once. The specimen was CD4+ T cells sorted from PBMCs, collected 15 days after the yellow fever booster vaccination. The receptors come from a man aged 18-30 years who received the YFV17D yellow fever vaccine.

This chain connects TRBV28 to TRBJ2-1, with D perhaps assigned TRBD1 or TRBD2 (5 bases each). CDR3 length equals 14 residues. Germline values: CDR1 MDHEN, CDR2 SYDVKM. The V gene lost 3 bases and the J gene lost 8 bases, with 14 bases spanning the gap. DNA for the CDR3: TGTGCCAGCAGTTTTGCTGGGGACGGGGATGAGCAGTTCTTC. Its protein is CASSFAGDGDEQFF.

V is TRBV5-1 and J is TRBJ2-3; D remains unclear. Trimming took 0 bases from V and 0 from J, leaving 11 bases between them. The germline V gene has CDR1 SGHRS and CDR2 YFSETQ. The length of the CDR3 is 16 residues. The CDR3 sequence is CASSLVAHSSTDTQYF. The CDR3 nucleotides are TGCGCCAGCAGCTTGGTGGCCCACTCTAGCACAGATACGCAGTATTTT.

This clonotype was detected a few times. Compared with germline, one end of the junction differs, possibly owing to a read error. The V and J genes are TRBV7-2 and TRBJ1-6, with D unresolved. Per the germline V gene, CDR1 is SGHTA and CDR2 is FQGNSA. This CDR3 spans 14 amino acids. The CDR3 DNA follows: TGTGCCAGCAGCTTAGAAGCAGTCTCTTCATCCCTCCACTTT. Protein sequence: CASSLEAVSSSLHF.

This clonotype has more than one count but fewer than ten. CDR3 bases: TGCGCCAGCAGGTCTGAGGGACGGGGGCAGTACTTC. Amino acids: CASRSEGRGQYF. This chain uses TRBV5-1 with TRBJ2-7; D might be TRBD1 or TRBD2, each matching 5 bases. There are 12 residues in the CDR3. Germline values: CDR1 SGHRS, CDR2 YFSETQ. Trimming removed 5 bases at V and 9 bases at J, with 15 bases between.

In nucleotides, the CDR3 is TGTGCCAGCTCACCGACCGATGCGGGCGGGGGAGGCTACACCTTC. Protein: CASSPTDAGGGGYTF. The rearrangement uses TRBV18 and TRBJ1-2; tentative D call: TRBD1 (5 bases). Trimming removed 3 bases from V and 8 bases from J, with 19 bases in between. Germline V lookup: CDR1 KGHSH, CDR2 LQKENI. This CDR3 spans 15 amino acids.

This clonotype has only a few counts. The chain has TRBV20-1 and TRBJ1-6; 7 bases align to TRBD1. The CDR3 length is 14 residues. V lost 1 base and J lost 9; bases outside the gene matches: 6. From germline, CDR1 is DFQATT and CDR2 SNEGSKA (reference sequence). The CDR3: CSARVTGLGSPLHF. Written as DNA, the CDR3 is TGCAGTGCTAGAGTGACAGGGCTTGGTTCACCCCTCCACTTT.

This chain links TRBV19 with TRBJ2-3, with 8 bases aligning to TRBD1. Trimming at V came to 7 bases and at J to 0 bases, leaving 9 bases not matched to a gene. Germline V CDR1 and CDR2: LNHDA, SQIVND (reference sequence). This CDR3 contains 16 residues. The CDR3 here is CASTPRQGMSTDTQYF. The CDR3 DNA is TGTGCCAGTACCCCTCGACAGGGGATGAGCACAGATACGCAGTATTTT. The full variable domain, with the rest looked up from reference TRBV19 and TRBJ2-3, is DGGITQSPKYLFRKEGQNVTLSCEQNLNHDAMYWYRQDPGQGLRLIYYSQIVNDFQKGDIAEGYSVSREKKESFPLTVTSAQKNPTAFYLCASTPRQGMSTDTQYFGPGTRLTVL.

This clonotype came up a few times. CDR3 region: CASSAGTIQETQYF. The CDR3 bases are TGTGCCAGCAGCGCTGGGACCATACAAGAGACCCAGTACTTC. The chain recombines TRBV6-1 with TRBJ2-5, with D perhaps given as TRBD1 or TRBD2 (5 bases each). This CDR3 is 14 amino acids long. The germline V gene has CDR1 MNHNS and CDR2 SASEGT. V lost 6 bases and J 2 bases, leaving 13 bases between the germline ends.

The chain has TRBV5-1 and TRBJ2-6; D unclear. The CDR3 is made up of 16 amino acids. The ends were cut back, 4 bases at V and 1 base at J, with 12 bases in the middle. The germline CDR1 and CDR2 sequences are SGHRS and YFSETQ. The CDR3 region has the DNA TGCGCCAGCAGCAACCCCGGGCAATCTGGGGCCAACGTCCTGACTTTC. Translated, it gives CASSNPGQSGANVLTF.

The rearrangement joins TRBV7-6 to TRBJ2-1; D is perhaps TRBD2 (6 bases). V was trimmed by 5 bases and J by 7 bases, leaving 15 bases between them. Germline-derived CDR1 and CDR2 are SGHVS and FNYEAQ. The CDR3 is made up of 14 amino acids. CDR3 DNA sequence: TGTGCCAGCAGCCCTCAGAGCCTAGCGAATGAGCAGTTCTTC. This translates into CASSPQSLANEQFF.

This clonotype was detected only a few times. CDR3 sequence: CASSLGPGGANVLTF. The CDR3 nucleotides read TGTGCCAGCAGCCTTGGACCGGGTGGGGCCAACGTCCTGACTTTC. The V call is TRBV28, the J call TRBJ2-6; D is unclear. Germline lookup yields CDR1 MDHEN and CDR2 SYDVKM. This CDR3 spans 15 amino acids. V was shortened by 6 bases and J by 3 bases, with 12 bases between the two germline ends. The complete variable domain, with remaining parts taken from reference TRBV28 and TRBJ2-6, reads DVKVTQSSRYLVKRTGEKVFLECVQDMDHENMFWYRQDPGLGLRLIYFSYDVKMKEKGDIPEGYSVSREKKERFSLILESASTNQTSMYLCASSLGPGGANVLTFGAGSRLTVL.

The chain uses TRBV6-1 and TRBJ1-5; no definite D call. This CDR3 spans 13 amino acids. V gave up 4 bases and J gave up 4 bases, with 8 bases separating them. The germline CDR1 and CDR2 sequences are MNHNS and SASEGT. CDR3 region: CASSGFTNQPQHF. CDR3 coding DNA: TGTGCCAGCAGTGGCTTTACTAATCAGCCCCAGCATTTT.

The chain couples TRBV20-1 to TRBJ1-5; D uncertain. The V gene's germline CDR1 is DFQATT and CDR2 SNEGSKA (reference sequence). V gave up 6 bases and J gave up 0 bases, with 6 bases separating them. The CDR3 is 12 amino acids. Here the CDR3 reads CSAASSNQPQHF. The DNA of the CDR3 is TGCAGTGCGGCATCTAGCAATCAGCCCCAGCATTTT.

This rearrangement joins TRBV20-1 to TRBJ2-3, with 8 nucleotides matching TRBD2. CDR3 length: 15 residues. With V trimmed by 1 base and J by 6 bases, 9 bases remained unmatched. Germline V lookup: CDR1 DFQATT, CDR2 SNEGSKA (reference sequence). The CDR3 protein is CSARAHSGGGDTQYF. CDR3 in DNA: TGCAGTGCTAGAGCGCACAGCGGGGGAGGGGATACGCAGTATTTT.

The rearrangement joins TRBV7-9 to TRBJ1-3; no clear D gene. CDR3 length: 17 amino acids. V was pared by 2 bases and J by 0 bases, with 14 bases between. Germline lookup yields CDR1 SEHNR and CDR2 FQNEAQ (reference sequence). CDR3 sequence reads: CASSLSFDWDSGNTIYF. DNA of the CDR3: TGTGCCAGCAGCTTATCCTTCGACTGGGACTCTGGAAACACCATATATTTT.

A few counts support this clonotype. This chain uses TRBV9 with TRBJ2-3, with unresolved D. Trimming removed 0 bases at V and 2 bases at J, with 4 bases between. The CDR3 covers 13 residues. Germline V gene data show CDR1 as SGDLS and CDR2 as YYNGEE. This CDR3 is CASSVGNTDTQYF. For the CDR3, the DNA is TGTGCCAGCAGCGTAGGGAACACAGATACGCAGTATTTT.

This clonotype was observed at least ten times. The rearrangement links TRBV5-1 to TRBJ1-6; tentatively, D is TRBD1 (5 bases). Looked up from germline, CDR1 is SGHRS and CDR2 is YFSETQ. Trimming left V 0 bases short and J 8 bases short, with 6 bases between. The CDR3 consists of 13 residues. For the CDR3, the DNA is TGCGCCAGCAGCTTGGTGGGGGATTCACCCCTCCACTTT. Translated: CASSLVGDSPLHF.

The CDR3 nucleotides are TGCAGCGCTGGAGGAGGGACAGGCGGCCCCGGGGAGCTGTTTTTT. Residues: CSAGGGTGGPGELFF. The rearrangement joins TRBV29-1 to TRBJ2-2; 8 positions agree with TRBD1. The junction had 13 bases not matched to a gene; V was cut back by 7 bases and J by 6 bases. Looked up from germline, CDR1 is SQVTM and CDR2 is ANQGSEA. The CDR3 is 15 amino acids.